The TCR beta chain under discussion was sequenced for a study of blood T cell repertoires in COVID-19 (dated by TCRdb to 2019 to 2021). Study-level background: Samples covering the acute and convalescent phases of COVID-19 were provided by collaborators in the United States, Italy and Spain. The material from the prospective study consisted of cDNA or gDNA derived from T cells, B-cell-depleted T cells, or PBMCs. The repertoires were released in a freely available public database meant as a resource for research on the immune response to SARS-CoV-2. Sample metadata almost always included a de-identified subject ID, COVID-19 status, age in years and sex. Samples came from the ongoing ImmuneRACE study (first 160 participants) plus 1,254 subjects from 6 global collaborators. HLA class I and class II types, where available, came from metadata supplied by the sample provider rather than from assay-based typing. Subjects who had been exposed to COVID-19, were actively infected with it, or had recovered from it provided the deeply sampled blood TCRbeta repertoires that made up the dataset. Findings and caveats that apply to the study as a whole: How much clinical and demographic metadata was included differed by source and by participant, and the metadata was provided uncurated.

The CDR3 contains 18 residues, cysteine and phenylalanine counted. Kept here is only the CDR3 DNA, which spans 54 bases and is read in frame from base 1. According to the germline V gene (reference sequence), CDR1 reads LNHDA and CDR2 reads SQIVND. The germline V end is reduced by 1 base and the J end by 2 bases; junction bases left unmatched: 11. TCRbeta CDR3 regions were amplified from genomic DNA by means of the immunoSEQ Assay, a bias-controlled multiplex PCR. As for how the authors treated the data: The number of nucleated cells in each sample was estimated from the amplification of reference gene primers within the assay. Sequence reads were collapsed and filtered to measure the absolute abundance of every unique TCRbeta CDR3 rearrangement. For each sample, productive Simpson clonality was calculated by taking the square root of Simpson's diversity index across productive rearrangements. The immuneACCESS repertoire file appears here via TCRdb, limited to in-frame rearrangements. These files lack a portion of the clones; in checked studies, under half of the deficit traces to unresolved V genes, and the cause of the others is not known. V and J calls and clone size are given by that table; D and trimming were obtained from the DNA. The sample table lists some 200,000 clones, about nine tenths of them with a count of one. The biggest ten clones account for around 2% of the sample.

Enrolling through a virtual design, the prospective study's participants ranged in age from roughly 18 to 89 years and lived across about two dozen United States geographic areas. To assign participants to cohorts, the prospective study relied on clinical history that participants themselves reported in a screening survey and a study questionnaire. Recovered participants in ImmuneRACE Cohort 3 were defined by two consecutive negative NP/OP PCR tests, clearance by a healthcare professional, or resolution of symptoms. In the prospective study, whole blood, serum and a nasopharyngeal or oropharyngeal swab were collected from each participant by mobile phlebotomists. Additional blood draws and questionnaires over an approximately 2-month period could optionally be provided by prospective study participants. Blood samples from the prospective study were shipped frozen or at room temperature prior to DNA extraction.

This clone showed up just once. Its antigen is still unknown. Nothing much larger sits one base from this clone, and base qualities are not available. The chain is encoded by TRBV19 joined to TRBJ1-1, with 9 junctional bases fitting TRBD1. The TCR comes from a woman in her 30s who had recovered from COVID-19. The sample consisted of PBMCs or T cells enriched from blood (not recorded which). The CDR3 in this case is CASSIGDRGWPRNTEAFF. DNA sequence: TGTGCCAGTAGTATAGGTGACAGGGGGTGGCCTAGAAACACTGAAGCTTTCTTT.